The 11 T cell receptor beta chains reported below all come from one sample, sequenced in a study of blood T cell repertoires in COVID-19. Method: immunoSEQ multiplex PCR; TCRdb's copy keeps in-frame clones and lacks some. The table has some 35,000 clones, approximately 91% seen once. Source material: peripheral blood. Receptors were obtained from a man between 65 and 85 years old with acute or convalescent COVID-19.

This chain uses TRBV28 with TRBJ2-2; 9 bases match TRBD1. CDR1 MDHEN and CDR2 SYDVKM come from the germline V gene. The J segment lost 4 bases and the V segment lost 5 bases, leaving 26 bases of the junction unmatched. This CDR3 has 22 residues. The CDR3 nucleotides read TGTGCCAGCAGTCTCGGTTGGGGGGTTCAACCGGGACAGGGTTTGGGCACCGGGGAGCTGTTTTTT. This gives the protein CASSLGWGVQPGQGLGTGELFF.

The rearrangement links TRBV5-1 to TRBJ2-1; maybe TRBD2 (7 bases). The CDR3 contains 15 residues. Deletions cut 2 bases from V and 8 bases from J, with 17 bases between. Germline-derived CDR1 and CDR2 are SGHRS and YFSETQ. The CDR3: CASSLGGGPLHEQFF. CDR3 coding DNA: TGCGCCAGCAGCTTAGGGGGAGGGCCGCTTCATGAGCAGTTCTTC.

The chain is built from TRBV7-2 and TRBJ2-5; 7 bases fit TRBD2. J lost 5 bases, V lost 1 base, and 7 bases had no gene match. The length of the CDR3 is 15 residues. The germline gives CDR1 SGHTA, CDR2 FQGNSA. The CDR3 DNA reads TGTGCCAGCAGCTTAGGCGGGGAGGGCGGGGAGACCCAGTACTTC. This sequence encodes CASSLGGEGGETQYF.

This chain's CDR3 is CASRTGMEGGYTF. In DNA form, the CDR3 reads TGTGCCAGTAGGACGGGGATGGAGGGCGGCTACACCTTC. This chain joins TRBV19 and TRBJ1-2; the D is unclear. Trimming cost V 6 bases and J 8 bases, with 16 bases left between them. CDR1 is LNHDA and CDR2 is SQIVND in the germline V gene (reference sequence). The CDR3 runs 13 residues.

By frequency in the sample, this clone is medium-sized. The rearrangement links TRBV19 to TRBJ1-2; the match to TRBD1 covers 11 bases. Germline lookup yields CDR1 LNHDA and CDR2 SQIVND (reference sequence). This CDR3 has 15 amino acids. Trimming at V came to 1 base and at J to 4 bases, leaving 2 bases not matched to a gene. CDR3 nucleotides: TGTGCCAGTAGTATAGCCGGGACAGGGGGCTATGGCTACACCTTC. Amino acids: CASSIAGTGGYGYTF.

Note on this clone: Other DNA sequences in this specimen translate into the identical CDR3. The rearrangement links TRBV5-1 to TRBJ1-2; 8 bases map to TRBD1. The J segment lost 4 bases and the V segment lost 0 bases, leaving 2 bases of the junction unmatched. CDR1 is SGHRS, CDR2 YFSETQ, per germline. The CDR3 is 14 residues long. In nucleotides, the CDR3 is TGCGCCAGCAGCTTGGGTCAGGGGGCCTATGGCTACACCTTC. It encodes CASSLGQGAYGYTF.

V usage is TRBV6-2 or TRBV6-3 and J usage is TRBJ2-3, with 7 bases that match TRBD1. This CDR3 region has 16 residues. Germline CDR1 and CDR2: MNHEY and SVGEGT. Trimming cost V 4 bases and J 2 bases; bases outside gene matches: 9. The CDR3 here is CASSSRPGQSTDTQYF. CDR3 DNA: TGTGCCAGCAGTTCTCGTCCGGGACAGTCCACAGATACGCAGTATTTT.

Here the CDR3 reads CASSLLSGTSTGELFF. The CDR3 coding sequence is TGCGCCAGCAGCTTGCTTAGCGGGACCAGCACCGGGGAGCTGTTTTTT. The V and J genes are TRBV5-1 and TRBJ2-2; TRBD2 matches at 8 bases. In germline, CDR1 is SGHRS, CDR2 YFSETQ. Trimming cost V 1 base and J 4 bases; bases outside gene matches: 6. The CDR3 runs 16 residues.

The rearrangement links TRBV5-4 to TRBJ2-2; TRBD2 matches at 12 bases. Germline CDR1 is SGHNT and CDR2 is YYREEE (reference sequence). This CDR3 region has 16 residues. V lost 4 bases, J lost 6 bases, and 7 bases stayed unmatched. CDR3 amino acids: CASSPGLAGWSGELFF. DNA of the CDR3: TGTGCCAGCAGCCCGGGACTAGCGGGTTGGTCCGGGGAGCTGTTTTTT.

The gene calls are TRBV5-5 and TRBJ2-3; no clear D. The V gene's germline CDR1 is SGHKS and CDR2 YYEKEE (reference sequence). This CDR3 comprises 16 residues. V gave up 4 bases and J gave up 7 bases, with 22 bases separating them. The DNA of the CDR3 is TGTGCCAGCAGCCTGGGCCCTGACACGCCCCGGAATACGCAGTATTTT. The encoded protein is CASSLGPDTPRNTQYF.

The rearrangement links TRBV2 to TRBJ1-2; no firm D call. Trimming cost V 7 bases and J 2 bases, with 5 bases left between them. Per germline, CDR1 SNHLY and CDR2 FYNNEI. CDR3 size: 11 residues. The CDR3 bases are TGTGCCAGCACAGTGAACTATGGCTACACCTTC. This codes for CASTVNYGYTF.